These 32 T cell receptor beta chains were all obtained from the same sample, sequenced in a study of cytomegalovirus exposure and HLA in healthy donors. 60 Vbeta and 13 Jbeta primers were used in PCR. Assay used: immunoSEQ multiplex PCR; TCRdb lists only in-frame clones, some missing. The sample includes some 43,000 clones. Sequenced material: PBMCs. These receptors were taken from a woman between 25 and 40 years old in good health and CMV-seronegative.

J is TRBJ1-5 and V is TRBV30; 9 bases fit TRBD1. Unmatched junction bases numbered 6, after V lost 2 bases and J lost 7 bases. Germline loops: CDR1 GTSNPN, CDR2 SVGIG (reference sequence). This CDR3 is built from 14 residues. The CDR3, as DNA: TGTGCCTGGAGTCTTGGACAGGGGAGGCAGCCCCAGCATTTT. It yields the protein CAWSLGQGRQPQHF.

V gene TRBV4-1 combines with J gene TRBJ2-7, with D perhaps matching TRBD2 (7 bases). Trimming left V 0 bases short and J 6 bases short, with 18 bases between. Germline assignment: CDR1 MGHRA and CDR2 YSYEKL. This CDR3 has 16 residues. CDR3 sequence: CASSQDWAEGGIEQYF. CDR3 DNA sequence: TGCGCCAGCAGCCAAGATTGGGCAGAGGGGGGGATCGAGCAGTACTTC.

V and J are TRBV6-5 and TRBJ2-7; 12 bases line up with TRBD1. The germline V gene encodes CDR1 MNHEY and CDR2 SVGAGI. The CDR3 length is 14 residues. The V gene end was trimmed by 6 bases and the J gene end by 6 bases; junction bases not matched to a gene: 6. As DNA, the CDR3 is TGTGCCAGCAGCTCAAGGGACAGGGGGCGCGAGCAGTACTTC. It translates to CASSSRDRGREQYF.

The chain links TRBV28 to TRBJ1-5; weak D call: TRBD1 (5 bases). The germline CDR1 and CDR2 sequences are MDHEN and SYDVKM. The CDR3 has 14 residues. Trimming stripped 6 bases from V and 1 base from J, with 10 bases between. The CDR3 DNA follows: TGTGCCAGCAGGCGGGGGGGAAGCAATCAGCCCCAGCATTTT. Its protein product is CASRRGGSNQPQHF.

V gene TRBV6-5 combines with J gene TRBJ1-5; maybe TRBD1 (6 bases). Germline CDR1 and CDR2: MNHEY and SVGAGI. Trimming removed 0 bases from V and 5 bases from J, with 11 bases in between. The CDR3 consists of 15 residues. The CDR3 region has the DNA TGTGCCAGCAGTTACTCCAGACAGGCGCATCAGCCCCAGCATTTT. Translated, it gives CASSYSRQAHQPQHF.

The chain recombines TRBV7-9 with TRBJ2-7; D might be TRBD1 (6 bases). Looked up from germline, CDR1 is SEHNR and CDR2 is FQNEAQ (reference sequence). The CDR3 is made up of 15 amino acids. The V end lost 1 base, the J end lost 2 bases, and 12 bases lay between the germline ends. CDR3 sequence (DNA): TGTGCCAGCAGCTTAGTCGGGGACATCCCCTACGAGCAGTACTTC. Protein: CASSLVGDIPYEQYF. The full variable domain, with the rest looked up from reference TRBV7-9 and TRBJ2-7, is DTGVSQNPRHKITKRGQNVTFRCDPISEHNRLYWYRQTLGQGPEFLTYFQNEAQLEKSRLLSDRFSAERPKGSFSTLEIQRTEQGDSAMYLCASSLVGDIPYEQYFGPGTRLTVT.

The DNA of the CDR3 is TGCGCCAGCAGCCATGACCCCGGGACAGTCACCTACGAGCAGTACTTC. Translated: CASSHDPGTVTYEQYF. J is TRBJ2-7 and V is TRBV4-1; 7 bases agree with TRBD1. The CDR3 contains 16 residues. Trimming at V came to 3 bases and at J to 2 bases, leaving 10 bases not matched to a gene. CDR1 MGHRA and CDR2 YSYEKL come from the germline V gene.

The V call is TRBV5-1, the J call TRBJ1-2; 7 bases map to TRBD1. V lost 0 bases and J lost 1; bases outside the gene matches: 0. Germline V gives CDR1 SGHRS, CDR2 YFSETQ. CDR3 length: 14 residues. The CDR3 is CASSLDRGNYGYTF. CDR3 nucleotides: TGCGCCAGCAGCTTGGACAGGGGTAACTATGGCTACACCTTC.

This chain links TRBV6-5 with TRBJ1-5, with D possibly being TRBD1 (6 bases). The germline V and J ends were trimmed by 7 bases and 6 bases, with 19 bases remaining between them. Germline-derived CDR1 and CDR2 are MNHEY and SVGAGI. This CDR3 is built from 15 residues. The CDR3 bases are TGTGCCAGCAAAAGGGGGGGTCAGGCCGGTCAGCCCCAGCATTTT. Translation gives CASKRGGQAGQPQHF.

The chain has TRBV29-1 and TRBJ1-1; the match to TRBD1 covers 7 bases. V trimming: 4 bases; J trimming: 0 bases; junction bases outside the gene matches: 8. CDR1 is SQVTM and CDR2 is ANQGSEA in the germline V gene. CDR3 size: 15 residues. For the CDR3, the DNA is TGCAGCGTTGGGGGAAGGGGGACAGTGAACACTGAAGCTTTCTTT. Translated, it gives CSVGGRGTVNTEAFF.

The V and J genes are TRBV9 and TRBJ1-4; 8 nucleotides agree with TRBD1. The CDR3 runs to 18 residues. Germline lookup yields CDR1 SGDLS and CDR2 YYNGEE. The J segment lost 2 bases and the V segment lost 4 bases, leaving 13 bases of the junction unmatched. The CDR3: CASSPNPQGAGTNEKLFF. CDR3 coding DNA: TGTGCCAGCAGCCCAAACCCCCAGGGGGCGGGTACTAATGAAAAACTGTTTTTT. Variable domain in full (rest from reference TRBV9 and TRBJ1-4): DSGVTQTPKHLITATGQRVTLRCSPRSGDLSVYWYQQSLDQGLQFLIQYYNGEERAKGNILERFSAQQFPDLHSELNLSSLELGDSALYFCASSPNPQGAGTNEKLFFGSGTQLSVL.

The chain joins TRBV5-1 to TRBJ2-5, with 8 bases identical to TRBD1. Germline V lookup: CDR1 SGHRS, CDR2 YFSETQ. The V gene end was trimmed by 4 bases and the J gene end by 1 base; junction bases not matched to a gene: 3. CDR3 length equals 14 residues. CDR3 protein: CASSPQGAQETQYF. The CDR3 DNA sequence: TGCGCCAGCAGCCCCCAGGGGGCCCAAGAGACCCAGTACTTC.

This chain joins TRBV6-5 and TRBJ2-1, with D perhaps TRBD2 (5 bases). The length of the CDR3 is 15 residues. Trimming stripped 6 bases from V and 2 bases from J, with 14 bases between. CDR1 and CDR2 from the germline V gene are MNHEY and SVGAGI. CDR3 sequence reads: CASRRTRTPYNEQFF. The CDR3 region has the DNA TGTGCCAGCAGGCGGACTCGCACCCCCTACAATGAGCAGTTCTTC.

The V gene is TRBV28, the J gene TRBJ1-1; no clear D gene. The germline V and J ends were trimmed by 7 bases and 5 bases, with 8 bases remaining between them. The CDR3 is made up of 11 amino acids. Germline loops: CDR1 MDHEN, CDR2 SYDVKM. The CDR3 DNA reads TGTGCCAGCACCCCGGGGACTGAAGCTTTCTTT. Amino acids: CASTPGTEAFF.

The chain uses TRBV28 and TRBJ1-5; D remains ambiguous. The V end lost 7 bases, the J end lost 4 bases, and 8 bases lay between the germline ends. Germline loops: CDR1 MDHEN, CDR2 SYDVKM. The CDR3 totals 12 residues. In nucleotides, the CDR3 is TGTGCCAGCATGCCCGGGAATCAGCCCCAGCATTTT. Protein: CASMPGNQPQHF.

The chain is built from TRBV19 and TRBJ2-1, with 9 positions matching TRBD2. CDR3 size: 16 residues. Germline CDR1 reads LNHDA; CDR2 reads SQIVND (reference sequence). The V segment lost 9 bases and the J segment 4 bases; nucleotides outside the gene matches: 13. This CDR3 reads CASRRSSGTLYNEQFF. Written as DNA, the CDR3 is TGTGCCAGCAGACGATCTAGCGGGACCCTATACAATGAGCAGTTCTTC.

The CDR3 coding sequence is TGTGCCAGCAGCTCAGTCAGGGGCCCCTACGAGCAGTACTTC. Translating it yields CASSSVRGPYEQYF. This sequence joins TRBV7-8 and TRBJ2-7; D is perhaps TRBD1 (6 bases). The CDR3 covers 14 residues. Trimming shortened V by 4 bases and J by 2 bases, and 12 bases separated the two germline ends. Germline V lookup: CDR1 SGHVS, CDR2 FQNEAQ.

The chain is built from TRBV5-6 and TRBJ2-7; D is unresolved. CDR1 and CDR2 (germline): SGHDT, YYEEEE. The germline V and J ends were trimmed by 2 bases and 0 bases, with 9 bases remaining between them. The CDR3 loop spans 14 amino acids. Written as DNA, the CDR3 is TGTGCCAGCAGCTTCTCCCCAGGCTCCTACGAGCAGTACTTC. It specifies CASSFSPGSYEQYF.

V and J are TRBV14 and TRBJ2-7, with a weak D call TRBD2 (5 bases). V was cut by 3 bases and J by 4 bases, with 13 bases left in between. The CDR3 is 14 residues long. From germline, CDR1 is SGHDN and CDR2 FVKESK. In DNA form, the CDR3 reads TGTGCCAGCAGCCAGGGAGCGCTCGGATACGAGCAGTACTTC. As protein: CASSQGALGYEQYF.

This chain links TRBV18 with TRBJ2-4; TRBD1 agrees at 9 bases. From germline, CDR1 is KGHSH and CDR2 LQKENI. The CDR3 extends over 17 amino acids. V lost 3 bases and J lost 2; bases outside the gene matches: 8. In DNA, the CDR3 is TGTGCCAGCTCACCCCCGGGACAGGGTTTAACCAAAAACATTCAGTACTTC. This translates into CASSPPGQGLTKNIQYF.

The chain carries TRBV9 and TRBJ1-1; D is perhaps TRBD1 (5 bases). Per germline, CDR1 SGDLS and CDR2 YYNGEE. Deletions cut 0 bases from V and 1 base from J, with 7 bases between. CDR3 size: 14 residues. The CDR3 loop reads CASSVGQGNTEAFF. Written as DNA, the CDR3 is TGTGCCAGCAGCGTAGGTCAGGGGAACACTGAAGCTTTCTTT. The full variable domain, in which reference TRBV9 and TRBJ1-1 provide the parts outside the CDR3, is DSGVTQTPKHLITATGQRVTLRCSPRSGDLSVYWYQQSLDQGLQFLIQYYNGEERAKGNILERFSAQQFPDLHSELNLSSLELGDSALYFCASSVGQGNTEAFFGQGTRLTVV.

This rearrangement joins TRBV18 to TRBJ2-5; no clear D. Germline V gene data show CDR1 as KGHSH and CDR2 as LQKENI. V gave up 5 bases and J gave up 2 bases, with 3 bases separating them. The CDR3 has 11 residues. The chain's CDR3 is CASSSQETQYF. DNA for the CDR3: TGTGCCAGCTCATCACAAGAGACCCAGTACTTC.

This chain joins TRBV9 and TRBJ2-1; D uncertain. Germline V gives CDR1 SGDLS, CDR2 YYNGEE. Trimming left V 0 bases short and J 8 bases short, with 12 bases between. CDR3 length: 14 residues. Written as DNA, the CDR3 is TGTGCCAGCAGCGTAGTTGGGCCCCCGGATGAGCAGTTCTTC. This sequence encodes CASSVVGPPDEQFF.

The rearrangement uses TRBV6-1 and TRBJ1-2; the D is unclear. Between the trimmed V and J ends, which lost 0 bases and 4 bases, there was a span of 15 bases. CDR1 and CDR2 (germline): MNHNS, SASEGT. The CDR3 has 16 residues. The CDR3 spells CASSEANRAIPYGYTF. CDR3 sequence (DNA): TGTGCCAGCAGTGAAGCTAACCGCGCCATCCCCTATGGCTACACCTTC.

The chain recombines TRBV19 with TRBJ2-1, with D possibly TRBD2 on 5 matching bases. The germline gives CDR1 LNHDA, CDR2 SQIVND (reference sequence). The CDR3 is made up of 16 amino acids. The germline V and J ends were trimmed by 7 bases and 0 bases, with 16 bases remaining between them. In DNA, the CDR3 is TGTGCCAGTACCTCGTGGGAGTCAAGCTCCTACAATGAGCAGTTCTTC. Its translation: CASTSWESSSYNEQFF. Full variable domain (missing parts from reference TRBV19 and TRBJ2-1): DGGITQSPKYLFRKEGQNVTLSCEQNLNHDAMYWYRQDPGQGLRLIYYSQIVNDFQKGDIAEGYSVSREKKESFPLTVTSAQKNPTAFYLCASTSWESSSYNEQFFGPGTRLTVL.

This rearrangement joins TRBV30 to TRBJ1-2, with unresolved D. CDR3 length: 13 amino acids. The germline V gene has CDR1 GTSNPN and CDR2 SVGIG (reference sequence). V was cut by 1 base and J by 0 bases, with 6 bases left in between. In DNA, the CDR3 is TGTGCCTGGAGTGGTCAGGCTAACTATGGCTACACCTTC. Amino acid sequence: CAWSGQANYGYTF.

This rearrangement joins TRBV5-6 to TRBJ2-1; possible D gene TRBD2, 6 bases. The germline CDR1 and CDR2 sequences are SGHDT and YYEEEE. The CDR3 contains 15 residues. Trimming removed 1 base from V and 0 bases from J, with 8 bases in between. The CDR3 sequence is CASSLPGSSYNEQFF. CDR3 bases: TGTGCCAGCAGCTTGCCCGGGAGCTCCTACAATGAGCAGTTCTTC.

The CDR3 DNA reads as TGTGCCAGCAGTTACCGGGCGGGCAACCCCGACAATGAGCAGTTCTTC. Protein sequence: CASSYRAGNPDNEQFF. V is TRBV6-5 and J is TRBJ2-1, with D tentatively TRBD2 (5 bases). V was pared by 2 bases and J by 5 bases, with 16 bases between. Germline V lookup: CDR1 MNHEY, CDR2 SVGAGI. This CDR3 comprises 16 residues.

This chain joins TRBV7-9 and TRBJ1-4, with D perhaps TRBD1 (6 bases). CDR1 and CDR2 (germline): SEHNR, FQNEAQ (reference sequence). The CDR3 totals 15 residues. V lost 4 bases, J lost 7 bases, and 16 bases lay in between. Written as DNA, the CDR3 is TGTGCCAGCAGCTCCATTACAGGGTTTAGTGAAAAACTGTTTTTT. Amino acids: CASSSITGFSEKLFF. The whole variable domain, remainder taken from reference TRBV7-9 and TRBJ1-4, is DTGVSQNPRHKITKRGQNVTFRCDPISEHNRLYWYRQTLGQGPEFLTYFQNEAQLEKSRLLSDRFSAERPKGSFSTLEIQRTEQGDSAMYLCASSSITGFSEKLFFGSGTQLSVL.

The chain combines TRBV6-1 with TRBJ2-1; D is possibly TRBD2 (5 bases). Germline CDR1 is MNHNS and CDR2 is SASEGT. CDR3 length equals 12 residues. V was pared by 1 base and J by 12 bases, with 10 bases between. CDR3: CASSEGSGWQFF. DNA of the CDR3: TGTGCCAGCAGTGAAGGCTCGGGATGGCAGTTCTTC.

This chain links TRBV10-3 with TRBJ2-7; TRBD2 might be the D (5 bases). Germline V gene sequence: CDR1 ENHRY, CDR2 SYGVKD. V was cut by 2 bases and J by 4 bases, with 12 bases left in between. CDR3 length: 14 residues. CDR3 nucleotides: TGTGCCATCAGTGAGACGGGGATTTATTACGAGCAGTACTTC. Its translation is CAISETGIYYEQYF.

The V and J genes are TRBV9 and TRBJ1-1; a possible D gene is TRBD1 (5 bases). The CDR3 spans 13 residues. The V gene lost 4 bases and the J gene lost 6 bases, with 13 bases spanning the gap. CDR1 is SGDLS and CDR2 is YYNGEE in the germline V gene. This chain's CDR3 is CASSPSWGAEAFF. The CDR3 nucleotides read TGTGCCAGCAGCCCTTCCTGGGGGGCTGAAGCTTTCTTT. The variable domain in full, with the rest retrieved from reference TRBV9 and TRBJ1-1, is DSGVTQTPKHLITATGQRVTLRCSPRSGDLSVYWYQQSLDQGLQFLIQYYNGEERAKGNILERFSAQQFPDLHSELNLSSLELGDSALYFCASSPSWGAEAFFGQGTRLTVV.